The 7 T cell receptor beta chains given below trace back to one sample, sequenced in a study of regulatory T cells in long-lasting Graves disease. Time point of the sample: persistent/refractory GD, antithyroid drugs over 5 years with positive TRAb. PBMC-extracted RNA yielded the TCR library. Arm-PCR of CDR3 regions and iRepertoire HTBI primers were the basis on which TCR beta libraries were built. TCRdb fed the multiplex PCR reads into MiXCR, producing one record per CDR3 protein. Counted here are over 300,000 distinct CDR3 sequences, roughly a fifth occurring once; the ten biggest clones make up less than 35%. Sample: peripheral blood mononuclear cells (PBMCs), taken when the disease was refractory, from a patient treated with antithyroid drugs. Every receptor here comes from a female donor with Graves disease.

This chain uses TRBV6-2 or TRBV6-3 with TRBJ1-6; D might be TRBD1 (6 bases). This CDR3 spans 15 amino acids. The V end lost 7 bases, the J end lost 0 bases, and 10 bases lay between the germline ends. In germline, CDR1 is MNHEY, CDR2 SVGEGT. The chain's CDR3 is CASTGQSSYNSPLHF. The CDR3 DNA follows: TGTGCCAGCACCGGACAGAGCTCCTATAATTCACCCCTCCACTTT.

This clonotype was seen repeatedly, ten times or more. V and J are TRBV3-1 and TRBJ1-2; no reliable D call. The germline CDR1 and CDR2 sequences are LGHDT and YNNKEL (reference sequence). CDR3 length equals 16 residues. Trimming took 0 bases from V and 5 from J, leaving 16 bases between them. CDR3 sequence reads: CASSQDSRWQVYGYTF. For the CDR3, the DNA is TGTGCCAGCAGCCAAGATTCCCGCTGGCAGGTATATGGCTACACCTTC.

This clonotype was detected only a few times. The chain has TRBV20-1 and TRBJ2-6, with D possibly being TRBD1 (5 bases). The CDR3 contains 16 residues. CDR1 DFQATT and CDR2 SNEGSKA come from the germline V gene (reference sequence). Trimming cost V 3 bases and J 0 bases, with 12 bases left between them. The CDR3 coding sequence is TGCAGTGCTAGGGACGACAGTGGCTCTGGGGCCAACGTCCTGACTTTC. This codes for CSARDDSGSGANVLTF.

This clonotype was picked up many times. The genes are TRBV5-1 and TRBJ2-5; 7 bases fit TRBD1. Germline lookup yields CDR1 SGHRS and CDR2 YFSETQ. The CDR3 is made up of 14 amino acids. The V segment lost 4 bases and the J segment 3 bases; nucleotides outside the gene matches: 6. CDR3 coding DNA: TGCGCCAGCAGCCTTGACAGGGTGGAAGAGACCCAGTACTTC. It is translated as CASSLDRVEETQYF.

This clonotype appeared a few times. The V and J genes are TRBV9 and TRBJ2-2; D is unclear. Between the trimmed V and J ends, which lost 3 bases and 1 base, there was a span of 4 bases. This CDR3 contains 13 residues. The germline CDR1 and CDR2 sequences are SGDLS and YYNGEE. The CDR3 here is CASSAVNTGELFF. The CDR3, as DNA: TGTGCCAGCAGCGCCGTGAACACCGGGGAGCTGTTTTTT.

The chain employs TRBV28 and TRBJ2-5, with D maybe TRBD1 (7 bases). CDR1 MDHEN and CDR2 SYDVKM come from the germline V gene. V was clipped by 2 bases and J by 4 bases, with 14 bases between them. This CDR3 is 15 amino acids long. The CDR3: CASSLKGARGETQYF. CDR3 nucleotides: TGTGCCAGCAGTTTAAAGGGGGCGCGGGGAGAGACCCAGTACTTC.

This clonotype was counted ten times or more. The gene calls are TRBV6-9 and TRBJ1-6; unclear D gene. Germline V gene lookup returns CDR1 MNHGY and CDR2 SVAAGI. V was clipped by 2 bases and J by 0 bases, with 5 bases between them. This CDR3 region has 15 residues. DNA of the CDR3: TGTGCCAGCAGTTATGCAGGCTCCTATAATTCACCCCTCCACTTT. Translated: CASSYAGSYNSPLHF.